This paragraph reports one T cell receptor (beta chain). The table came from immunoSEQ multiplex PCR; TCRdb's copy has only in-frame clones and leaves some out. The sample lists about 36,000 clones, roughly 82% seen once, with roughly 10% in the top ten. The record originates from a study of PD-L1 blockade in urothelial cancer. Time point here: peripheral blood 6 weeks after treatment start. This receptor was obtained from a man aged 40-49 years with urothelial cancer. The sequenced sample was PBMCs, obtained around atezolizumab (anti-PD-L1) treatment.

Here the CDR3 DNA reads TGTGCCAGCAGCTTAGATCGAGGGGGCTACACCTTC. It is translated as CASSLDRGGYTF. The chain couples TRBV11-2 to TRBJ1-2; no reliable D call. V was trimmed by 0 bases and J by 8 bases, leaving 7 bases between them. This CDR3 region has 12 residues. Germline V gene lookup returns CDR1 SGHAT and CDR2 FQNNGV.